This TCR beta chain originates from a study of CD8+CD57+ T cells in acquired aplastic anemia. Profiles of TCR beta VDJ and CDR3 were generated from a genomic DNA template. Each CDR3 protein is one row after TCRdb ran MiXCR on the reads. Here the sample spans 80,000 to 100,000 distinct CDR3 sequences, 55% to 70% being singletons. Individuals selected for sequencing had exhibited CD8+CD57+ cell expansion on flow cytometry. The CDR3 has 18 amino acids. The V end was cut by 2 bases, the J end by 3 bases, with 25 bases between. CDR1 is DFQATT and CDR2 is SNEGSKA in the germline V gene (reference sequence).

Specimen: sorted CD4+, CD8+, or CD8+CD57+ T cells (not recorded which) from PBMCs. This clonotype originated in a human donor with aplastic anemia. The chain recombines TRBV20-1 with TRBJ2-5, with a possible D match to TRBD2 (6 bases). The CDR3 spells CSARSELASAREKETQYF. The CDR3 DNA follows: TGCAGTGCTAGATCTGAACTAGCCTCAGCTCGGGAAAAAGAGACCCAGTACTTC.